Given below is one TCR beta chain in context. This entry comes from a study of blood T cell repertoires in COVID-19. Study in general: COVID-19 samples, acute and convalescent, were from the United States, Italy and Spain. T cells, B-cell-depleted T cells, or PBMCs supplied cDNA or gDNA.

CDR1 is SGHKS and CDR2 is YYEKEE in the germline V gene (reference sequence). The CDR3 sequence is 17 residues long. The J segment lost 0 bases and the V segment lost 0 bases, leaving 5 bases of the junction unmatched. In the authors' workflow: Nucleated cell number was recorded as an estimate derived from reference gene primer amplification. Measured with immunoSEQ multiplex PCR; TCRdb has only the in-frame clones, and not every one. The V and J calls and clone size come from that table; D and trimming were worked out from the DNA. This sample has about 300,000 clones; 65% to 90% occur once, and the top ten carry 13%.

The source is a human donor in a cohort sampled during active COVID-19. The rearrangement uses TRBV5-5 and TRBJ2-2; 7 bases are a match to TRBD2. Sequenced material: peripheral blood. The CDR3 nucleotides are TGTGCCAGCAGCTTGGCGCCTAGCGGCCCGAACACCGGGGAGCTGTTTTTT. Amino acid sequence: CASSLAPSGPNTGELFF.